These 28 T cell receptor beta chains were all obtained from the same sample, sequenced in a study of breast tumors, draining lymph nodes, adjacent tissues. Samples came from axillary lymph nodes draining the breast cancer. TCRdb reanalysed the multiplex PCR reads using MiXCR and keeps one entry per CDR3 protein. The repertoire holds fewer than 200,000 distinct CDR3 sequences, 30% to 35% seen once, with over 3.5% in the top ten. The sample taken for sequencing was axillary lymph node tissue. The receptors originated from a female donor with breast cancer. Some clones in this sample may be carry-over from other donors' samples.

The chain employs TRBV12-3 or TRBV12-4 and TRBJ1-1; D unresolved. The CDR3 runs 13 residues. Trimming stripped 8 bases from V and 3 bases from J, with 13 bases between. CDR3 sequence (DNA): TGTGCCAGCTTGTGGGTTTTTGACACTGAAGCTTTCTTT. Protein sequence: CASLWVFDTEAFF.

The chain links TRBV29-1 to TRBJ2-1; maybe TRBD2 (7 bases). The CDR3 has 15 residues. V dropped 7 bases and J dropped 9 bases, with 25 bases sitting between them. The V gene's germline CDR1 is SQVTM and CDR2 ANQGSEA. The CDR3: CSASGGGAFGTEQFF. CDR3 DNA: TGCAGCGCCAGCGGTGGGGGGGCCTTCGGTACTGAGCAGTTCTTC.

Remarks on this clonotype: At one of its ends the junction is not consistent with the germline gene, which may arise from a read error. The chain uses TRBV20-1 and TRBJ2-1; D gene ambiguous. Germline-derived CDR1 and CDR2 are DFQATT and SNEGSKA (reference sequence). This CDR3 region has 15 residues. The DNA for the CDR3 is TGCAGTGCTAGGGGTTTCTTAAGCTCCTCCAATGAGCAGTTCTTC. Translating gives CSARGFLSSSNEQFF.

V usage is TRBV12-3 or TRBV12-4 and J usage is TRBJ1-6; 8 bases line up with TRBD1. The CDR3 is made up of 16 amino acids. The V and J ends lost 1 base and 5 bases, in that order; junction bases with no gene match: 4. In DNA form, the CDR3 reads TGTGCCAGCAGTTTAGGACAGGGGCCAAATAATTCACCCCTCCACTTT. It codes for CASSLGQGPNNSPLHF.

This clonotype was seen many times. The chain joins TRBV7-9 to TRBJ2-7; no clear D. The CDR3 covers 12 residues. The germline gives CDR1 SEHNR, CDR2 FQNEAQ (reference sequence). V was shortened by 6 bases and J by 1 base, with 7 bases between the two germline ends. The CDR3 sequence: CASSMGSYEQYF. The CDR3 nucleotides are TGTGCCAGCAGTATGGGATCCTACGAGCAGTACTTC.

Worth noting for this clonotype: A read error may be the cause here, since a much bigger clone is one base away. The chain couples TRBV5-4 to TRBJ2-1, with D tentatively TRBD1 or TRBD2 (5 bases each). CDR1 is SGHNT, CDR2 YYREEE, per germline (reference sequence). V dropped 4 bases and J dropped 15 bases, with 20 bases sitting between them. The CDR3 runs 13 residues. The CDR3 loop reads CASSPDAGARPFF. The CDR3 region has the DNA TGTGCCAGCAGCCCCGACGCCGGGGCGAGGCCGTTCTTC.

Comments on this clonotype: Possible read error: a much larger clone is one base away. The chain uses TRBV9 and TRBJ2-1; a possible D gene is TRBD1 (6 bases). Trimming cost V 7 bases and J 3 bases, with 20 bases left between them. This CDR3 has 16 amino acids. CDR1 SGDLS and CDR2 YYNGEE come from the germline V gene. CDR3 DNA sequence: TGTGCCAGCGGCCCAAGAGGCCCGGACAGCTACAATGAGCAGTTCTTC. It yields the protein CASGPRGPDSYNEQFF.

This clonotype was counted ten times or more. CDR3 sequence reads: CASSFTSGRGRYEQYF. The CDR3 DNA is TGTGCCAGCAGCTTCACTAGCGGGAGGGGGCGATACGAGCAGTACTTC. This chain uses TRBV7-2 with TRBJ2-7; 13 nucleotides align to TRBD2. This CDR3 comprises 16 residues. The junction had 6 bases not matched to a gene; V was cut back by 3 bases and J by 4 bases. The germline V gene encodes CDR1 SGHTA and CDR2 FQGNSA.

This clonotype was counted many times. The chain combines TRBV7-3 with TRBJ2-1, with 7 bases fitting TRBD1. Germline V gene sequence: CDR1 SGHTA, CDR2 FQGTGA. V dropped 1 base and J dropped 7; count of bases not matched to a gene: 10. The CDR3 contains 16 residues. The CDR3 spells CASSLNGDSHMNEQFF. The CDR3 DNA reads as TGTGCCAGCAGCTTAAATGGGGACAGCCATATGAATGAGCAGTTCTTC.

With regard to this clonotype: One junction end does not reproduce the germline sequence, and a read error may be involved. The genes are TRBV6-5 and TRBJ1-2; D is undetermined. Germline lookup yields CDR1 MNHEY and CDR2 SVGAGI. The CDR3 has 13 residues. As DNA, the CDR3 is TGTGCCAGCAGTCACTCGAACGGTCTGGGCTACACCTTC. Its translation: CASSHSNGLGYTF.

Worth noting for this clonotype: A much larger clone sits a single nucleotide away, making a read error possible. No conserved phenylalanine or tryptophan is present at the end of the CDR3, so a read error is the likely explanation. This chain connects TRBV5-1 to TRBJ2-5, with D uncertain. The CDR3 spans 14 residues. Trimming pared 0 bases from V and 0 bases from J, leaving 6 bases between. The germline gives CDR1 SGHRS, CDR2 YFSETQ. CDR3 sequence (DNA): TGCGCCAGCAGCTTGGCCGGGTACCAAGAGACCCAGTACTCC. This gives the protein CASSLAGYQETQYS.

This clonotype was seen repeatedly, ten times or more. V is TRBV20-1 and J is TRBJ2-3; 11 nucleotides line up with TRBD2. The CDR3 runs to 16 residues. The trim removed 3 bases at V and 7 bases at J, leaving 12 bases unmatched. CDR1 DFQATT and CDR2 SNEGSKA come from the germline V gene (reference sequence). The CDR3, as DNA: TGCAGTGCTAGCCCTACTAGCGGGAGTGTAGTAAATACGCAGTATTTT. This translates into CSASPTSGSVVNTQYF.

The chain uses TRBV6-1 and TRBJ2-5; the D gene could be TRBD1 or TRBD2 (5 bases each). The CDR3 has 15 residues. Germline CDR1 reads MNHNS; CDR2 reads SASEGT. Trimming cost V 7 bases and J 5 bases, with 20 bases left between them. CDR3 DNA sequence: TGTGCCAGCACCGCTCGGGCAGGGAGAGGGGAGACCCAGTACTTC. Encoded protein: CASTARAGRGETQYF.

As concerns this clonotype: Since a much larger clone is just one base distant, this may be a read error. The chain combines TRBV18 with TRBJ1-4; 7 bases align to TRBD1. The CDR3 runs 18 residues. From germline, CDR1 is KGHSH and CDR2 LQKENI. The CDR3 nucleotides read TGTGTCAGCTCACCCAGTCGGGGGGTCACAGGGGAACAAGAAAAACTGTTTTTT. As protein: CVSSPSRGVTGEQEKLFF. The full variable domain, rest sourced from reference TRBV18 and TRBJ1-4, is NAGVMQNPRHLVRRRGQEARLRCSPMKGHSHVYWYRQLPEEGLKFMVYLQKENIIDESGMPKERFSAEFPKEGPSILRIQQVVRGDSAAYFCVSSPSRGVTGEQEKLFFGSGTQLSVL.

The sample holds many counts of this clonotype. This chain uses TRBV6-5 with TRBJ2-2; D uncertain. Germline V gene data show CDR1 as MNHEY and CDR2 as SVGAGI. There are 13 residues in the CDR3. Trimming took off 5 bases at V and 1 base at J, with 5 bases between the two ends. The CDR3 sequence: CASSTQNTGELFF. The CDR3 DNA reads as TGTGCCAGCAGTACACAGAACACCGGGGAGCTGTTTTTT.

The chain employs TRBV28 and TRBJ1-2; 7 bases are a match to TRBD1. Germline CDR1 is MDHEN and CDR2 is SYDVKM. The J segment lost 8 bases and the V segment lost 4 bases, leaving 10 bases of the junction unmatched. CDR3 length: 14 amino acids. The CDR3 DNA follows: TGTGCCAGCAGTTCTCAAACAGGGGAAGGAGGCTACACCTTC. Translating gives CASSSQTGEGGYTF.

A remark on this clonotype: This may come from a read error, since a much larger clone is one base off. The rearrangement joins TRBV7-8 to TRBJ2-1, with 9 bases aligning to TRBD2. The CDR3 is made up of 19 amino acids. CDR1 and CDR2 from the germline V gene are SGHVS and FQNEAQ. Trimming at V came to 2 bases and at J to 2 bases, leaving 13 bases not matched to a gene. The DNA of the CDR3 is TGTGCCAGCAGCTTACCTGCAAAGCGGGGGGCCCACCCCTACAATGAGCAGTTCTTC. It translates to CASSLPAKRGAHPYNEQFF.

Of note for this clonotype: Mismatch with germline at one junction end may stem from a read error. V is TRBV6-1 and J is TRBJ2-7, with a possible D match to TRBD2 (7 bases). Germline CDR1 MNHNS, CDR2 SASEGT. This CDR3 contains 15 residues. CDR3 sequence: CASSQAGHASYEQYF. The CDR3 DNA reads as TGTGCCAGCAGTCAAGCGGGACATGCCTCCTACGAGCAGTACTTC.

This clonotype was seen at least ten times. This chain connects TRBV12-3 or TRBV12-4 to TRBJ1-2; tentative D call: TRBD1 (6 bases). CDR3 size: 16 residues. The germline V and J ends were trimmed by 2 bases and 0 bases, with 13 bases remaining between them. The CDR3 reads CASSLRQGISNYGYTF. CDR3 DNA sequence: TGTGCCAGCAGTTTACGGCAGGGGATATCTAACTATGGCTACACCTTC.

This clonotype has ten or more counts. This chain links TRBV12-3 or TRBV12-4 with TRBJ1-2; TRBD1 matches 9 bases. The V segment lost 7 bases and the J segment 1 base; nucleotides outside the gene matches: 7. This CDR3 is 15 amino acids long. In nucleotides, the CDR3 is TGTGCCAGCAATACTGGGACAGGGTTTAACTATGGCTACACCTTC. Protein sequence: CASNTGTGFNYGYTF.

Many counts were recorded for this clonotype. The rearrangement links TRBV10-2 to TRBJ2-2; 7 positions agree with TRBD1. Germline lookup yields CDR1 WSHSY and CDR2 SAAADI. The CDR3 runs 16 residues. Trimming at V came to 0 bases and at J to 4 bases, leaving 5 bases not matched to a gene. In nucleotides, the CDR3 is TGCGCCAGCAGTGAGTCGAGGGGGCCTAGCACCGGGGAGCTGTTTTTT. Its translation: CASSESRGPSTGELFF.

This clonotype has a handful of counts. The chain has TRBV18 and TRBJ2-2; D remains ambiguous. Per germline, CDR1 KGHSH and CDR2 LQKENI. The V gene lost 0 bases and the J gene lost 4 bases, with 6 bases spanning the gap. The CDR3 is 14 amino acids. The DNA for the CDR3 is TGTGCCAGCTCACCACCGATGGGCACCGGGGAGCTGTTTTTT. This gives the protein CASSPPMGTGELFF.

At least ten counts were recorded for this clonotype. The V call is TRBV5-6, the J call TRBJ2-7; D is uncertain. The V end was cut by 3 bases, the J end by 3 bases, with 7 bases between. The germline CDR1 and CDR2 sequences are SGHDT and YYEEEE. This CDR3 has 12 residues. For the CDR3, the DNA is TGTGCCAGCAGCTCCAGCCTCTACGAGCAGTACTTC. Translation: CASSSSLYEQYF.

This clonotype was seen ten or more times. V usage is TRBV11-2 and J usage is TRBJ2-5; perhaps TRBD2 as D (6 bases). The CDR3 covers 15 residues. V was clipped by 1 base and J by 3 bases, with 12 bases between them. Germline lookup yields CDR1 SGHAT and CDR2 FQNNGV. The DNA of the CDR3 is TGTGCCAGCAGCTTAGGGCCCGGACTAAAAGAGACCCAGTACTTC. This sequence encodes CASSLGPGLKETQYF.

This clonotype was counted many times. CDR3 loop: CASSFGSSTNEKLFF. The CDR3 nucleotides are TGTGCCAGCAGCTTCGGCAGCTCAACTAATGAAAAACTGTTTTTT. The V gene is TRBV7-8, the J gene TRBJ1-4, with unresolved D. In germline, CDR1 is SGHVS, CDR2 FQNEAQ. The ends were cut back, 3 bases at V and 0 bases at J, with 8 bases in the middle. The CDR3 is 15 residues long.

This clonotype was detected once. The CDR3 DNA follows: TGTGCCAGCAGCTCCGGGACTAGCGGGAGTCGAGAGACCCAGTACTTC. It specifies CASSSGTSGSRETQYF. The chain links TRBV13 to TRBJ2-5; 14 positions match TRBD2. Germline-derived CDR1 and CDR2 are PRHDT and FYEKMQ (reference sequence). V shed 4 bases, J shed 4 bases, and the junction held 5 bases outside the gene matches. This CDR3 is built from 16 residues.

This clonotype has a count of ten or more. This rearrangement joins TRBV20-1 to TRBJ2-7; no clear D gene. This CDR3 is 12 amino acids long. The V gene's germline CDR1 is DFQATT and CDR2 SNEGSKA (reference sequence). Trimming removed 7 bases from V and 2 bases from J, with 12 bases in between. The CDR3 nucleotides are TGCAGTGTACCAATCTCTCCCTACGAGCAGTACTTC. Its protein is CSVPISPYEQYF.

As for this clonotype: One end of the junction is discordant with germline, which a read error may explain. The chain carries TRBV12-3 or TRBV12-4 and TRBJ2-5, with D possibly called TRBD1 or TRBD2 (5 bases each). This CDR3 has 14 amino acids. The CDR3 bases are TGTGCCAGCAGCCCCCACGGAAGGGGAGAGACCCGGTACTTC. Amino acids: CASSPHGRGETRYF.